These 20 T cell receptor beta chains came from one sample sequenced in a study of T cells in Graves' hyperthyroidism and ophthalmopathy. Researchers amplified the TCR beta CDR3 regions from RNA transcripts. The HTBI primer set drove a first-round RT-PCR of the TCR CDR3. TCRdb recomputed calls from the multiplex PCR reads with MiXCR, one row per CDR3 protein. This sample yields under 450,000 distinct CDR3 sequences, of which about a sixth are seen a single time; approximately 8% belongs to the top ten. The material sequenced was blood. The receptor source for this set is a woman younger than 35 with Graves' hyperthyroidism.

As concerns this clonotype: Just one base apart from a much larger clone, this may be a read error. The chain couples TRBV6-2 or TRBV6-3 to TRBJ2-1; D possibly corresponds to TRBD1 (5 bases). This CDR3 is 14 amino acids long. V was shortened by 5 bases and J by 8 bases, with 16 bases between the two germline ends. Germline V gene lookup returns CDR1 MNHEY and CDR2 SVGEGT. CDR3 sequence: CASSLNRQSHEQFF. In DNA, the CDR3 is TGTGCCAGCAGTCTGAACCGACAGTCCCATGAGCAGTTCTTC.

This clonotype was counted many times. The chain carries TRBV3-1 and TRBJ1-2; D uncertain. The CDR3 is 11 amino acids. V was trimmed by 4 bases and J by 10 bases, leaving 10 bases between them. Germline V gene lookup returns CDR1 LGHDT and CDR2 YNNKEL (reference sequence). The CDR3 region is CASSPGRDYTF. In DNA, the CDR3 is TGTGCCAGCAGCCCGGGAAGAGACTACACCTTC.

In DNA form, the CDR3 reads TGCAGTGCTAGAGCGGCCCTGAGCTCCTATAATTCACCCCTCCACTTT. Translated: CSARAALSSYNSPLHF. This rearrangement joins TRBV20-1 to TRBJ1-6; unclear D gene. The CDR3 totals 16 residues. The germline V gene encodes CDR1 DFQATT and CDR2 SNEGSKA (reference sequence). With 1 base removed from V and 0 bases from J, the gap between germline ends came to 10 bases.

Comments on this clonotype: Possible read error: a much larger clone is one base away. This chain joins TRBV7-9 and TRBJ2-3, with a possible D match to TRBD2 (5 bases). This CDR3 has 16 residues. The germline V gene encodes CDR1 SEHNR and CDR2 FQNEAQ (reference sequence). V shed 5 bases and J shed 2 bases, with 17 bases lying between them. CDR3 in DNA: TGTGCCAGCAGCCTCGGACGGGGTGTGGTCACAGATACGCAGTATTTT. Protein: CASSLGRGVVTDTQYF.

This rearrangement joins TRBV9 to TRBJ2-7, with a weak D call TRBD2 (6 bases). CDR3 length equals 15 residues. CDR1 SGDLS and CDR2 YYNGEE come from the germline V gene. The V end lost 4 bases, the J end lost 6 bases, and 20 bases lay between the germline ends. CDR3 residues: CASSSRGGSHSEQYF. The CDR3 DNA reads TGTGCCAGCAGCTCCCGTGGGGGGTCCCACTCCGAGCAGTACTTC.

This clonotype was seen repeatedly, ten times or more. V gene TRBV12-3 or TRBV12-4 combines with J gene TRBJ2-1, with 7 bases identical to TRBD1. Germline trimming cut 6 bases from V and 4 bases from J; bases unmatched to any gene: 6. The CDR3 totals 14 residues. CDR3 DNA sequence: TGTGCCAGCAGCCTGGACAGGACATACAATGAGCAGTTCTTC. The encoded protein is CASSLDRTYNEQFF.

This clonotype was found many times. The genes are TRBV6-1 and TRBJ2-3, with 7 bases matching TRBD1. The CDR3 sequence is 17 residues long. The junction had 13 bases not matched to a gene; V was cut back by 5 bases and J by 2 bases. Germline-derived CDR1 and CDR2 are MNHNS and SASEGT. The DNA for the CDR3 is TGTGCCAGCAGTTGGAGACAGGGCCCTTTCGCCACAGATACGCAGTATTTT. Its translation: CASSWRQGPFATDTQYF.

This clonotype was recorded many times. The rearrangement links TRBV5-1 to TRBJ2-2, with D possibly matching TRBD1 (6 bases). The V end was cut by 1 base, the J end by 5 bases, with 21 bases between. The CDR3 is 18 amino acids. Germline V gene lookup returns CDR1 SGHRS and CDR2 YFSETQ. CDR3 DNA: TGCGCCAGCAGCTTGACCCCAGGGGCCCGTTCGACTACCGGGGAGCTGTTTTTT. Its translation: CASSLTPGARSTTGELFF.

This clonotype was seen repeatedly, ten times or more. This rearrangement joins TRBV18 to TRBJ2-7; D call uncertain. CDR1 and CDR2 from the germline V gene are KGHSH and LQKENI. CDR3 size: 15 residues. V was cut by 1 base and J by 0 bases, with 10 bases left in between. The CDR3 spells CASSPRRSTSYEQYF. The CDR3 DNA sequence: TGTGCCAGCTCACCACGACGGAGTACCTCCTACGAGCAGTACTTC. Together with reference TRBV18 and TRBJ2-7, the CDR3 gives the full variable domain: NAGVMQNPRHLVRRRGQEARLRCSPMKGHSHVYWYRQLPEEGLKFMVYLQKENIIDESGMPKERFSAEFPKEGPSILRIQQVVRGDSAAYFCASSPRRSTSYEQYFGPGTRLTVT.

This clonotype was detected many times. The chain is built from TRBV6-5 and TRBJ1-6; TRBD1 matches 7 bases. After removal of 0 bases from V and 9 bases from J, the junction contained 8 bases not matched to a gene. The germline V gene encodes CDR1 MNHEY and CDR2 SVGAGI. This CDR3 contains 16 residues. CDR3 sequence (DNA): TGTGCCAGCAGTTACTCCACAGGGGCCGGGGGTTCACCCCTCCACTTT. Translation: CASSYSTGAGGSPLHF.

This clonotype was seen at least ten times. The CDR3 sequence: CASSSNNNQPQHF. In nucleotides, the CDR3 is TGTGCCAGCAGCTCGAACAATAATCAGCCCCAGCATTTT. This chain links TRBV7-9 with TRBJ1-5; D gene uncertain. This CDR3 is built from 13 residues. With 4 bases removed from V and 4 bases from J, the gap between germline ends came to 8 bases. Germline lookup yields CDR1 SEHNR and CDR2 FQNEAQ (reference sequence).

The chain carries TRBV12-3 or TRBV12-4 and TRBJ2-5; 7 bases match TRBD2. The CDR3 covers 14 residues. Trimming removed 1 base from V and 10 bases from J; junction bases left unmatched: 9. The CDR3: CASSLGGLAVHQYF. DNA of the CDR3: TGTGCCAGCAGTTTAGGCGGGCTAGCGGTCCACCAGTACTTC.

This clonotype occurred many times. The chain has TRBV24-1 and TRBJ2-5; D may be TRBD1 (7 bases). V was trimmed by 7 bases and J by 2 bases, leaving 10 bases between them. The CDR3 runs to 13 residues. Per the germline V gene, CDR1 is KGHDR and CDR2 is SFDVKD. The DNA of the CDR3 is TGTGCCACCAGCCAGGGGGGACAAGAGACCCAGTACTTC. Amino acid sequence: CATSQGGQETQYF.

This rearrangement joins TRBV25-1 to TRBJ1-2, with D unresolved. This CDR3 is 17 amino acids long. The V end was cut by 2 bases, the J end by 3 bases, with 19 bases between. CDR1 MGHDK and CDR2 SYGVNS come from the germline V gene. CDR3 sequence: CASSEGSTRYDYYGYTF. The CDR3 nucleotides are TGTGCCAGCAGTGAAGGGTCGACACGTTATGACTACTATGGCTACACCTTC.

The chain recombines TRBV28 with TRBJ1-2, with 10 nucleotides matching TRBD1. CDR3 length: 16 amino acids. The trim removed 5 bases at V and 2 bases at J, leaving 8 bases unmatched. Looked up from germline, CDR1 is MDHEN and CDR2 is SYDVKM. Here the CDR3 DNA reads TGTGCCAGCAGTCTCCCGGGACAGGGGATCAACTATGGCTACACCTTC. It specifies CASSLPGQGINYGYTF.

With respect to this clonotype: A much larger clone is a single base away; this may be a read error. The chain has TRBV7-3 and TRBJ1-6, with D maybe TRBD1 (6 bases). V was pared by 5 bases and J by 18 bases, with 11 bases between. The CDR3 spans 10 residues. The germline V gene has CDR1 SGHTA and CDR2 FQGTGA. CDR3 protein: CASSPGGPHF. For the CDR3, the DNA is TGTGCCAGCAGCCCCGGGGGCCCCCACTTT.

This clonotype was observed many times. The chain carries TRBV9 and TRBJ2-3; 9 bases map to TRBD1. Per the germline V gene, CDR1 is SGDLS and CDR2 is YYNGEE. The CDR3 totals 16 residues. V was pared by 3 bases and J by 3 bases, with 8 bases of the junction left unmatched. The CDR3 region is CASSARRDRETDTQYF. The CDR3 DNA reads as TGTGCCAGCAGCGCCAGACGGGACAGGGAAACAGATACGCAGTATTTT.

The table lists this clonotype with many counts. This chain connects TRBV28 to TRBJ2-3; TRBD1 agrees at 8 bases. The J segment lost 0 bases and the V segment lost 1 base, leaving 12 bases of the junction unmatched. Germline V CDR1 and CDR2: MDHEN, SYDVKM. The CDR3 totals 19 residues. The CDR3 region is CASSLSVYSGTGSTDTQYF. CDR3 nucleotide sequence: TGTGCCAGCAGTTTATCAGTTTATTCCGGGACAGGAAGCACAGATACGCAGTATTTT. Complete variable domain (other parts from reference TRBV28 and TRBJ2-3): DVKVTQSSRYLVKRTGEKVFLECVQDMDHENMFWYRQDPGLGLRLIYFSYDVKMKEKGDIPEGYSVSREKKERFSLILESASTNQTSMYLCASSLSVYSGTGSTDTQYFGPGTRLTVL.

This clonotype came up many times. The chain uses TRBV6-1 and TRBJ2-2; D is perhaps TRBD1 (5 bases). V was trimmed by 1 base and J by 1 base, leaving 7 bases between them. The V gene's germline CDR1 is MNHNS and CDR2 SASEGT. This CDR3 comprises 15 residues. The CDR3 sequence is CASSEGQMNTGELFF. For the CDR3, the DNA is TGTGCCAGCAGTGAAGGACAGATGAACACCGGGGAGCTGTTTTTT.

This clonotype was found many times. This chain connects TRBV20-1 to TRBJ2-1, with D possibly matching TRBD2 (7 bases). Germline CDR1 reads DFQATT; CDR2 reads SNEGSKA (reference sequence). Between the trimmed V and J ends, which lost 6 bases and 10 bases, there was a span of 22 bases. This CDR3 has 14 amino acids. The CDR3 region is CSAFLAANGGEQFF. CDR3 sequence (DNA): TGCAGTGCATTCCTAGCGGCCAATGGGGGCGAGCAGTTCTTC.